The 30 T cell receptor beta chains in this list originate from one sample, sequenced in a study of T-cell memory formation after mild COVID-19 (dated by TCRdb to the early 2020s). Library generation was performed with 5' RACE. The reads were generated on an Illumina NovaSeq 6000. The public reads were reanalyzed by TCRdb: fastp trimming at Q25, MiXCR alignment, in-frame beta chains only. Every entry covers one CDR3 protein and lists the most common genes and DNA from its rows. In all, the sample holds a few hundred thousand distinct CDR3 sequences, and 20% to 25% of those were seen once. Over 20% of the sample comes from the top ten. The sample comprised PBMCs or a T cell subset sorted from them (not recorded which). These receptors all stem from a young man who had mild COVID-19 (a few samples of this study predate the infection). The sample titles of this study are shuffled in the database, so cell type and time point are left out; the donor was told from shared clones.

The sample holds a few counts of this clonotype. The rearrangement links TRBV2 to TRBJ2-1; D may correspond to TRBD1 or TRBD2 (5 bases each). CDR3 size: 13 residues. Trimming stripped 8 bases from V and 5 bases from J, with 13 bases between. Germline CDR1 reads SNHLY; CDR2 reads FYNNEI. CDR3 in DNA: TGTGCCAGCGTTCCGGGACGGAACAATGAGCAGTTCTTC. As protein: CASVPGRNNEQFF.

In DNA, the CDR3 is TGTGCCAGCAGCCAAGTGGGAAGGGGGCTTGGAGACGAGCAGTACTTC. It yields the protein CASSQVGRGLGDEQYF. The chain links TRBV14 to TRBJ2-7, with 7 bases identical to TRBD1. The germline V gene encodes CDR1 SGHDN and CDR2 FVKESK. The ends lost 1 base at V and 5 bases at J; junction bases unmatched: 11. This CDR3 spans 16 amino acids.

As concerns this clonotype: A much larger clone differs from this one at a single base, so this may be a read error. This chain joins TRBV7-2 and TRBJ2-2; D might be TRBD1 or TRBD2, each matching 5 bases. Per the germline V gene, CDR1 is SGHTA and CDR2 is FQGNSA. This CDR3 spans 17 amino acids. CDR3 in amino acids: CASRSFGTDLNTWELFF. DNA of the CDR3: TGTGCCAGCAGGTCGTTTGGGACGGATCTGAACACCTGGGAGCTGTTTTTT.

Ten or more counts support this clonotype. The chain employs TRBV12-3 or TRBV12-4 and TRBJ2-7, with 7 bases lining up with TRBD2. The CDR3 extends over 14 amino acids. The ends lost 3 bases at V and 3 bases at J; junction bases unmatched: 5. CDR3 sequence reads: CASSFAGGGYEQYF. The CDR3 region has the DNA TGTGCCAGCAGTTTCGCGGGCGGGGGCTACGAGCAGTACTTC.

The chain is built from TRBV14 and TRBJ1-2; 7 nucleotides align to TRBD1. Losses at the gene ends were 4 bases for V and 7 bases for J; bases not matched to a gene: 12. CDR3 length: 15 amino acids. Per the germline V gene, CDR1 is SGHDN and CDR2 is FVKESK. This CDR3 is CASSPGTAKKFGYTF. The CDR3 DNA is TGTGCCAGCAGCCCCGGGACAGCAAAAAAATTTGGCTACACCTTC.

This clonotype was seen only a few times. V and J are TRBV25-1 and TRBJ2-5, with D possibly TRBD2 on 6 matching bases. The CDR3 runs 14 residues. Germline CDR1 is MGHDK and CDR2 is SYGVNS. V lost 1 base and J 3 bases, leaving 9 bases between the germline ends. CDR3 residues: CASSEWREKETQYF. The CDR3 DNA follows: TGTGCCAGCAGTGAATGGCGGGAAAAAGAGACCCAGTACTTC.

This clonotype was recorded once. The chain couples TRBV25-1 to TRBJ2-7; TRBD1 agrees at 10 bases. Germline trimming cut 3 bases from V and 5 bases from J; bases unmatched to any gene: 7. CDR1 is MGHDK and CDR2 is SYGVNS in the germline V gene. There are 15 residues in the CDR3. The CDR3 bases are TGTGCCAGCAGTGACCTGACAGGGGGCCTGGACGAGCAGTACTTC. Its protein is CASSDLTGGLDEQYF.

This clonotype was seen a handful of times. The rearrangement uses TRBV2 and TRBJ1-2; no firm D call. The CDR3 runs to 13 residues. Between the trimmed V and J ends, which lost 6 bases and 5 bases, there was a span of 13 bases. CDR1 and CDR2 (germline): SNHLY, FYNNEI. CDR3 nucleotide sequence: TGTGCCAGCAGCCCCAGTCCGGTTTATGGCTACACCTTC. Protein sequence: CASSPSPVYGYTF.

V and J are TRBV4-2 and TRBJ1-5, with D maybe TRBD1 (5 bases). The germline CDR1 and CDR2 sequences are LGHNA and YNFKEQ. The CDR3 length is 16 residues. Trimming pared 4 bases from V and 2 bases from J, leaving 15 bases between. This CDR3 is CASSPDGPGGNQPQHF. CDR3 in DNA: TGTGCCAGCAGCCCGGACGGCCCGGGGGGCAATCAGCCCCAGCATTTT.

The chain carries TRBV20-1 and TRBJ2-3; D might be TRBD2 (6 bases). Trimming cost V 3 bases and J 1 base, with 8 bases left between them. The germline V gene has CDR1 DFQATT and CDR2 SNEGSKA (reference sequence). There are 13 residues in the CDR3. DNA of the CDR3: TGCAGTGCTAGTACGGGGGGCACAGATACGCAGTATTTT. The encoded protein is CSASTGGTDTQYF.

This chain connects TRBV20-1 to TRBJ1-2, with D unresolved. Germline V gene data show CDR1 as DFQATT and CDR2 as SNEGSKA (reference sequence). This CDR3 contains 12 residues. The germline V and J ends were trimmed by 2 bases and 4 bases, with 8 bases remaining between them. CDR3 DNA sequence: TGCAGTGCTAGACAGGCTGGCTATGGCTACACCTTC. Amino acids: CSARQAGYGYTF.

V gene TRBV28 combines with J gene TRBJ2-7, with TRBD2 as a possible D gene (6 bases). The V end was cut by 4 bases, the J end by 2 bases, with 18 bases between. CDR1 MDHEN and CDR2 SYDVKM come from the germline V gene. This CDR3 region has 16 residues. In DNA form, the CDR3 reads TGTGCCAGCAGTTCCCTCGGGGGTCCGGTCCCCTACGAGCAGTACGTC. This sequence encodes CASSSLGGPVPYEQYV.

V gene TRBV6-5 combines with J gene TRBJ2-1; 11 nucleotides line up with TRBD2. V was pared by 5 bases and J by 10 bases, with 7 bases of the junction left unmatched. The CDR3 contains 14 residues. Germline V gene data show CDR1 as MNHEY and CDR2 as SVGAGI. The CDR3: CASSRLLAGDEQFF. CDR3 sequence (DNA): TGTGCCAGCAGTCGACTACTAGCGGGGGACGAGCAGTTCTTC.

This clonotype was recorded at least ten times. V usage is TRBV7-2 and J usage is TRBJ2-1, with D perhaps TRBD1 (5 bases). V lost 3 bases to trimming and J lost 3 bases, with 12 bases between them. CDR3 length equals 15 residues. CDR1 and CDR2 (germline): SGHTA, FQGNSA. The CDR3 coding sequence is TGTGCCAGCAGCTTCAGGGCTTCCGGCTACAATGAGCAGTTCTTC. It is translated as CASSFRASGYNEQFF.

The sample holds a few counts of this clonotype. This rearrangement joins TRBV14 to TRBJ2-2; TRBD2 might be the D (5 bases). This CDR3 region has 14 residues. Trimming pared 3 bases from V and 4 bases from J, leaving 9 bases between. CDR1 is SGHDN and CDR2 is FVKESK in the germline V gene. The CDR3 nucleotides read TGTGCCAGCAGCCACGTAGGAGGCACCGGGGAGCTGTTTTTT. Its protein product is CASSHVGGTGELFF. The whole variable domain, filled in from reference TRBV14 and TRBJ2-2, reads EAGVTQFPSHSVIEKGQTVTLRCDPISGHDNLYWYRRVMGKEIKFLLHFVKESKQDESGMPNNRFLAERTGGTYSTLKVQPAELEDSGVYFCASSHVGGTGELFFGEGSRLTVL.

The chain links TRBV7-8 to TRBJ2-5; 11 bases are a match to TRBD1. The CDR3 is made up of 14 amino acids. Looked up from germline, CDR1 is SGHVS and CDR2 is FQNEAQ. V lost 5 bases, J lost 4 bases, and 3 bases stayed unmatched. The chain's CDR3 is CASSRDRGAETQYF. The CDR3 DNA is TGTGCCAGCAGCCGGGACAGGGGGGCAGAGACCCAGTACTTC. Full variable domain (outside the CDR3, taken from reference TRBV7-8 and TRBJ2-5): GAGVSQSPRYKVAKRGQDVALRCDPISGHVSLFWYQQALGQGPEFLTYFQNEAQLDKSGLPSDRFFAERPEGSVSTLKIQRTQQEDSAVYLCASSRDRGAETQYFGPGTRLLVL.

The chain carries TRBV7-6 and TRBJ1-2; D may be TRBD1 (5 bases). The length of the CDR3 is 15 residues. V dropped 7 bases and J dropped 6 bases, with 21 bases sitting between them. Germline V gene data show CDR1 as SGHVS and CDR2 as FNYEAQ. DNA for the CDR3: TGTGCCAGCACCCGCCTGGCAGGGCAAGGCCATGGCTACACCTTC. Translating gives CASTRLAGQGHGYTF. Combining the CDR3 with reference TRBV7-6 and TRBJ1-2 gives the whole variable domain GAGVSQSPRYKVTKRGQDVALRCDPISGHVSLYWYRQALGQGPEFLTYFNYEAQQDKSGLPNDRFSAERPEGSISTLTIQRTEQRDSAMYRCASTRLAGQGHGYTFGSGTRLTVV.

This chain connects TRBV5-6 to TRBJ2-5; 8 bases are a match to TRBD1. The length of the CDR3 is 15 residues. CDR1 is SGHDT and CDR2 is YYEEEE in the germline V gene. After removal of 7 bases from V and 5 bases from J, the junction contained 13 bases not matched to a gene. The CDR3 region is CASLGTGGLWETQYF. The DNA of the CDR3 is TGTGCCAGCCTCGGAACAGGGGGGTTATGGGAGACCCAGTACTTC. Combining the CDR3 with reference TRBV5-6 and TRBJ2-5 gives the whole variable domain DAGVTQSPTHLIKTRGQQVTLRCSPKSGHDTVSWYQQALGQGPQFIFQYYEEEERQRGNFPDRFSGHQFPNYSSELNVNALLLGDSALYLCASLGTGGLWETQYFGPGTRLLVL.

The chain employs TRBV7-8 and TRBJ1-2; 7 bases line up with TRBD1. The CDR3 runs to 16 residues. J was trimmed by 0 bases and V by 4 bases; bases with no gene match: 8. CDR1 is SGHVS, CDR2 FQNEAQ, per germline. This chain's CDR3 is CASSSRDSRANYGYTF. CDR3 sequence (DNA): TGTGCCAGCAGCTCGAGGGACAGCCGAGCTAACTATGGCTACACCTTC.

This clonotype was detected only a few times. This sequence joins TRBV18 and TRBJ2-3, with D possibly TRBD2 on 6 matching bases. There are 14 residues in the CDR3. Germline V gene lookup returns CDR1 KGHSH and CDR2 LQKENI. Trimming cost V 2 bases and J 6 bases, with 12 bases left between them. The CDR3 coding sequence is TGTGCCAGCTCACCAAGGGGACTCGAGGATACGCAGTATTTT. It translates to CASSPRGLEDTQYF.

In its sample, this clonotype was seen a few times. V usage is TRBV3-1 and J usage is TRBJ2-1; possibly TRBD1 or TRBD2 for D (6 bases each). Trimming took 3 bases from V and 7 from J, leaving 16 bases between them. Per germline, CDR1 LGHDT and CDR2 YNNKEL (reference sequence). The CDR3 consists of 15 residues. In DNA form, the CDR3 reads TGTGCCAGCAGCCACTTCGGGGGCACATCAAATGAGCAGTTCTTC. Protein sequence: CASSHFGGTSNEQFF.

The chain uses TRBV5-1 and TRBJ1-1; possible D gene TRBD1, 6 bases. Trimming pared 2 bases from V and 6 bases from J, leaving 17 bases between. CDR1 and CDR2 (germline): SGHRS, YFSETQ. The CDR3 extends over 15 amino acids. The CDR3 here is CASSLRPGAVSEAFF. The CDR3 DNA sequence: TGCGCCAGCAGCTTACGCCCGGGGGCTGTCTCTGAAGCTTTCTTT.

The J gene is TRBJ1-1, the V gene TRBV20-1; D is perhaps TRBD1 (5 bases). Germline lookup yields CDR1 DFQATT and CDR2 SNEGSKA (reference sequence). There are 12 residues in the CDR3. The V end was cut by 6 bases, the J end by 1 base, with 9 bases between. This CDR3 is CSAHQGNTEAFF. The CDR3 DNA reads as TGCAGTGCCCACCAGGGGAACACTGAAGCTTTCTTT.

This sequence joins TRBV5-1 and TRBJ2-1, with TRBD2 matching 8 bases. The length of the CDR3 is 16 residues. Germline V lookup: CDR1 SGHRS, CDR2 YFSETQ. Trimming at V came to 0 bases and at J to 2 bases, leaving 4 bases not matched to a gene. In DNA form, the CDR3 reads TGCGCCAGCAGCTTGGTGGCGGGGGGAACCTACAATGAGCAGTTCTTC. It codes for CASSLVAGGTYNEQFF. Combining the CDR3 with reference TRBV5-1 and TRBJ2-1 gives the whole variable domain KAGVTQTPRYLIKTRGQQVTLSCSPISGHRSVSWYQQTPGQGLQFLFEYFSETQRNKGNFPGRFSGRQFSNSRSEMNVSTLELGDSALYLCASSLVAGGTYNEQFFGPGTRLTVL.

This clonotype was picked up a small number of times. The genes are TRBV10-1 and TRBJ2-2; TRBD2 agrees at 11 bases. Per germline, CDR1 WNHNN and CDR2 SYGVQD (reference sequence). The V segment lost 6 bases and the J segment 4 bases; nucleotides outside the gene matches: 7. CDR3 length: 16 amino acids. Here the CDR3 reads CASSPGLAVFTGELFF. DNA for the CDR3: TGCGCCAGCAGCCCGGGACTAGCGGTCTTCACCGGGGAGCTGTTTTTT.

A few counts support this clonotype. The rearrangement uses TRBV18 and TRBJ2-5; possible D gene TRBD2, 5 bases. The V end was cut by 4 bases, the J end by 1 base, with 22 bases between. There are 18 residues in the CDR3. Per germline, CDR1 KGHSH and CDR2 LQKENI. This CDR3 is CASSRDGDVWKAQETQYF. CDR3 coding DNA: TGTGCCAGCTCACGAGACGGGGATGTGTGGAAGGCCCAAGAGACCCAGTACTTC. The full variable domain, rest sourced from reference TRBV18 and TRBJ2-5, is NAGVMQNPRHLVRRRGQEARLRCSPMKGHSHVYWYRQLPEEGLKFMVYLQKENIIDESGMPKERFSAEFPKEGPSILRIQQVVRGDSAAYFCASSRDGDVWKAQETQYFGPGTRLLVL.

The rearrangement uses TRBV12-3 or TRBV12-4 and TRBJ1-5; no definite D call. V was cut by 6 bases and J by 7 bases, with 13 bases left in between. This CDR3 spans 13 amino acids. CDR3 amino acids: CASSFSHEQPQHF. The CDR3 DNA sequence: TGTGCCAGCAGCTTCTCTCACGAGCAGCCCCAGCATTTT.

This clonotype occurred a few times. CDR3 region: CASSLEGVTEAFF. CDR3 sequence (DNA): TGCGCCAGCAGCTTGGAGGGGGTCACTGAAGCTTTCTTT. The chain employs TRBV5-1 and TRBJ1-1; D is perhaps TRBD1 (6 bases). CDR1 is SGHRS and CDR2 is YFSETQ in the germline V gene. The CDR3 length is 13 residues. The V end was cut by 0 bases, the J end by 4 bases, with 7 bases between.

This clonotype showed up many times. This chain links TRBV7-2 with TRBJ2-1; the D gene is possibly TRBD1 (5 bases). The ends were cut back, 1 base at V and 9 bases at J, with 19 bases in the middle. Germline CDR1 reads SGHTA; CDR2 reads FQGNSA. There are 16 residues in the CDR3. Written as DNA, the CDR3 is TGTGCCAGCAGCTTAGTTTTGCACAGGCAAATTGGTGAGCAGTTCTTC. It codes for CASSLVLHRQIGEQFF.

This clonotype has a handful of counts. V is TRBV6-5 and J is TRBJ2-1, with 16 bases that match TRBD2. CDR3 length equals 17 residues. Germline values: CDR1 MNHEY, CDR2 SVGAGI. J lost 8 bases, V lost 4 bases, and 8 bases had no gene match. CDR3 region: CASSSPGLAGGPYEQFF. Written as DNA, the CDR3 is TGTGCCAGCAGTTCCCCGGGACTAGCGGGGGGGCCCTATGAGCAGTTCTTC.